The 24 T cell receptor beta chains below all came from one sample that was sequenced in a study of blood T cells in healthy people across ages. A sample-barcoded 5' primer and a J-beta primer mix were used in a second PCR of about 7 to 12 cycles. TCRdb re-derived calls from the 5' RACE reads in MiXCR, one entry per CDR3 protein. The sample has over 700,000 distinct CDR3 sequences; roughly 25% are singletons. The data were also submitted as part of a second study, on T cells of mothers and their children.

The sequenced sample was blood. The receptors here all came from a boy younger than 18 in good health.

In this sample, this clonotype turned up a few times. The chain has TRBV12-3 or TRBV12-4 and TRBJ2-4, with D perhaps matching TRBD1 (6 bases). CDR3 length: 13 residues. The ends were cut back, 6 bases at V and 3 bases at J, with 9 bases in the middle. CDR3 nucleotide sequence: TGTGCCAGCAGACAGGGTAGCAAAAACATTCAGTACTTC. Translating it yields CASRQGSKNIQYF.

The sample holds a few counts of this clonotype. The CDR3 is CASRAANTGELFF. CDR3 DNA sequence: TGTGCCAGCAGGGCAGCGAACACCGGGGAGCTGTTTTTT. The J gene is TRBJ2-2, the V gene TRBV3-1; the D is unclear. Germline V gene data show CDR1 as LGHDT and CDR2 as YNNKEL (reference sequence). The germline V and J ends were trimmed by 6 bases and 0 bases, with 5 bases remaining between them. This CDR3 has 13 amino acids.

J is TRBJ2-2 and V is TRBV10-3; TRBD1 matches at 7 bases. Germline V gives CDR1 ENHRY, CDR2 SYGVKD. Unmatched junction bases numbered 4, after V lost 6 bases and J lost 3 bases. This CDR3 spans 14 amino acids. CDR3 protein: CAIRGDSYTGELFF. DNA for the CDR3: TGTGCCATCAGGGGGGACAGTTACACCGGGGAGCTGTTTTTT.

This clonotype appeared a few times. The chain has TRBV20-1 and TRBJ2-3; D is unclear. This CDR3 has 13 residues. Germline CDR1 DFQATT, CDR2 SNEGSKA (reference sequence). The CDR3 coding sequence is TGCAGCTTGGGAACTCCAAATCAAGATACGCAGTATTTT. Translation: CSLGTPNQDTQYF.

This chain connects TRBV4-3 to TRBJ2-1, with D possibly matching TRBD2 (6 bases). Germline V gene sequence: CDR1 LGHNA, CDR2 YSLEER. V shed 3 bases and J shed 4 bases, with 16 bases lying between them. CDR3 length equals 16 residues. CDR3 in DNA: TGCGCCAGCAGCCAGACCGGGATCGGGGGTTACAATGAGCAGTTCTTC. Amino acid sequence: CASSQTGIGGYNEQFF.

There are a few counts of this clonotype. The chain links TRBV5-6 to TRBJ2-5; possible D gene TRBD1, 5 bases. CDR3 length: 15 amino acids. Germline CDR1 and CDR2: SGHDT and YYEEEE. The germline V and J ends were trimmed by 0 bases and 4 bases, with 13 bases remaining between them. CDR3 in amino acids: CASSLGGFYGETQYF. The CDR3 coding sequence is TGTGCCAGCAGCTTGGGGGGCTTTTACGGAGAGACCCAGTACTTC.

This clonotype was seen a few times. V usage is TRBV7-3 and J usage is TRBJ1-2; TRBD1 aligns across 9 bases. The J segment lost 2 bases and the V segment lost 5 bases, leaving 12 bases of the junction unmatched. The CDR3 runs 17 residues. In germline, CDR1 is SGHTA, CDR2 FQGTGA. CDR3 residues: CASSLGTGCVTNYGYTF. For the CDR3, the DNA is TGTGCCAGCAGCCTCGGGACAGGGTGTGTAACCAACTATGGCTACACCTTC.

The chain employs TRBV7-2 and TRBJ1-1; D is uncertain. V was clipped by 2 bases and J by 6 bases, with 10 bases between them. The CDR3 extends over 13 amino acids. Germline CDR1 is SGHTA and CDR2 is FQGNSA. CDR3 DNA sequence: TGTGCCAGCAGCTTAATTGTGGAGGCTGAAGCTTTCTTT. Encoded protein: CASSLIVEAEAFF.

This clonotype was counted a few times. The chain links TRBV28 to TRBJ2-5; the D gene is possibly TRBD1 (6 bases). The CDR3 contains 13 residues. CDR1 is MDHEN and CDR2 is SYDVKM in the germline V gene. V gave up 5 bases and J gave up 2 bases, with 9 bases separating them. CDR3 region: CASSGTPQETQYF. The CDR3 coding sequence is TGTGCCAGCAGTGGGACACCTCAAGAGACCCAGTACTTC.

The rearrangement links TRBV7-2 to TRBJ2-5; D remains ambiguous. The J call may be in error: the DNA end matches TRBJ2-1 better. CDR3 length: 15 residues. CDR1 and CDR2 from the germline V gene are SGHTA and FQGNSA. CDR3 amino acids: CASSLGLSGWNEQFF. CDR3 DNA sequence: TGTGCCAGCAGCTTAGGGCTATCCGGGTGGAATGAGCAGTTCTTC.

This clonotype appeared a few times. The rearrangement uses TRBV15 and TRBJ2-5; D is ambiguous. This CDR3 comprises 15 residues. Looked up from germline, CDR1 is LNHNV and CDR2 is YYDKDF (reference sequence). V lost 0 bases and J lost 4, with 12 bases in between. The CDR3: CATSREEIQSETQYF. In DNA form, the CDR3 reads TGTGCCACCAGCAGAGAGGAGATACAGTCAGAGACCCAGTACTTC.

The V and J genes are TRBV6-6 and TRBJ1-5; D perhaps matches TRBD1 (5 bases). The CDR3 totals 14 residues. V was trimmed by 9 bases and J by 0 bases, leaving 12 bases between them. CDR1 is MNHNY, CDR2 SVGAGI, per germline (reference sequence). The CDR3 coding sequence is TGTGCCAGTATAGACAGAGTTAGCAATCAGCCCCAGCATTTT. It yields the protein CASIDRVSNQPQHF.

CDR3 nucleotides: TGTGCCAGCATCGGTAGCGGGGAAGAGACCCAGTACTTC. Translating it yields CASIGSGEETQYF. This sequence joins TRBV7-6 and TRBJ2-5; 8 bases fit TRBD2. With 7 bases clipped from V and 3 bases from J, the junction kept 4 bases outside the gene matches. Germline V gene data show CDR1 as SGHVS and CDR2 as FNYEAQ. The CDR3 contains 13 residues.

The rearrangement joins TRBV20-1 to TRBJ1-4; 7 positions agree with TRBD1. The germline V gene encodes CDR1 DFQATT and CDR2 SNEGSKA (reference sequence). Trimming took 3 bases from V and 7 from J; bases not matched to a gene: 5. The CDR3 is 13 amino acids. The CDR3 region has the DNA TGCAGTGCTAGCTCCAGGGGGAGTGAAAAACTGTTTTTT. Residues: CSASSRGSEKLFF.

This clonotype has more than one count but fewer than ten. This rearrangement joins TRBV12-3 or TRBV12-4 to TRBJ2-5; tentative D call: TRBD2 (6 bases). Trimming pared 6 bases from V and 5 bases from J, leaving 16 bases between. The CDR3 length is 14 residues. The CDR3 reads CASSQWRGPETQYF. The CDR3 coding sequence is TGTGCCAGCAGCCAGTGGCGGGGTCCGGAGACCCAGTACTTC.

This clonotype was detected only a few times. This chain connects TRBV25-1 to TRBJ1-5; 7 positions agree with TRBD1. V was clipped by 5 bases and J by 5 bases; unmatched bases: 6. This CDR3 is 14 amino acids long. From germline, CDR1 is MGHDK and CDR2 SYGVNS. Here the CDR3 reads CASSQTGRDQPQHF. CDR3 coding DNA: TGTGCCAGCAGTCAGACAGGGCGCGATCAGCCCCAGCATTTT. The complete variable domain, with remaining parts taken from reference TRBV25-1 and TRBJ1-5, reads EADIYQTPRYLVIGTGKKITLECSQTMGHDKMYWYQQDPGMELHLIHYSYGVNSTEKGDLSSESTVSRIRTEHFPLTLESARPSHTSQYLCASSQTGRDQPQHFGDGTRLSIL.

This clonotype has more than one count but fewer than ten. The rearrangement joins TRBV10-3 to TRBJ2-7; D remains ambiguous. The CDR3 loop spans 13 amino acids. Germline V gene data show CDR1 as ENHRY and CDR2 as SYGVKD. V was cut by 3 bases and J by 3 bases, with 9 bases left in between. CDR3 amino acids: CAISERANYEQYF. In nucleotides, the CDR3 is TGTGCCATCAGTGAAAGGGCCAACTACGAGCAGTACTTC.

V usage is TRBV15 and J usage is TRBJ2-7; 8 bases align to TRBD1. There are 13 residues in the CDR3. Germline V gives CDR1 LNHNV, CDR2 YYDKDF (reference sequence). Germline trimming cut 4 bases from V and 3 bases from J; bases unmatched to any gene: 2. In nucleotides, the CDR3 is TGTGCCACCAGCATTGACAGGGGCTACGAGCAGTACTTC. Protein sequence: CATSIDRGYEQYF.

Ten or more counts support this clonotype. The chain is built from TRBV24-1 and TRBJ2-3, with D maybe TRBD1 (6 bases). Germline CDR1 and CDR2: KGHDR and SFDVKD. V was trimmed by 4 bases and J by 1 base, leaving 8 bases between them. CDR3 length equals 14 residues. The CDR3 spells CATSDRQGTDTQYF. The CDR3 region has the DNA TGTGCCACCAGTGACAGACAGGGCACAGATACGCAGTATTTT.

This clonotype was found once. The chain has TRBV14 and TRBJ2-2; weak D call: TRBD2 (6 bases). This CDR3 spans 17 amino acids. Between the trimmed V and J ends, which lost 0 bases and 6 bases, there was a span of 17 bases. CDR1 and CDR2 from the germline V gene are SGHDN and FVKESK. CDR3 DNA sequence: TGTGCCAGCAGCCAAGAAGTGGAGGGACCGAGCGCCGGGGAGCTGTTTTTT. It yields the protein CASSQEVEGPSAGELFF.

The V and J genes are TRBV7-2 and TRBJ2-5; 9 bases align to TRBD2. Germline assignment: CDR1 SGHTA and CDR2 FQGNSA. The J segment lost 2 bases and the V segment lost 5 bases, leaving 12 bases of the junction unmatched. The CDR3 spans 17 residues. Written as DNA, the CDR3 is TGTGCCAGCAGCCTGCACCCGGGACTAGCACCTCAAGAGACCCAGTACTTC. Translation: CASSLHPGLAPQETQYF.

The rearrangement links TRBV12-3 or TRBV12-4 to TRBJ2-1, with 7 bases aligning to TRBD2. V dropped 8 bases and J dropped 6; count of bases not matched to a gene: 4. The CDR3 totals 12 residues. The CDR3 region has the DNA TGTGCCAGCGGGAGGGCCGGCAATGAGCAGTTCTTC. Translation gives CASGRAGNEQFF.

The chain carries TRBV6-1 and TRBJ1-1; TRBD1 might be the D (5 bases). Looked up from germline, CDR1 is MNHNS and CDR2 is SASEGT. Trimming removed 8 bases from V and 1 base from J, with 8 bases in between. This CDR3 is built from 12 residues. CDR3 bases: TGTGCCAGCGCGACAGAGAACACTGAAGCTTTCTTT. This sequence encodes CASATENTEAFF.

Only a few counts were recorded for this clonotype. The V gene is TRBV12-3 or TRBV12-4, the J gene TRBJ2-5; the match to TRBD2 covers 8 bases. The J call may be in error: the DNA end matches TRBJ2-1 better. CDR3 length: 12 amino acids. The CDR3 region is CASSFGAGGQFF. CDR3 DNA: TGTGCCAGCAGTTTCGGGGCGGGGGGGCAGTTCTTC.